Included here is one T cell receptor beta chain sequence, with context. The data stem from a study of blood T cell repertoires in COVID-19. Germline loops: CDR1 SGHRS, CDR2 YFSETQ. V lost 4 bases, J lost 2 bases, and 12 bases lay in between. CDR3 length: 15 residues. Residents of 24 US areas, aged roughly 18 to 89 years, made up the participants. Assignments of participants to cohorts depended upon their own reported clinical history. Before being deemed recovered, Cohort 3 donors had two negative PCRs, clearance, or symptom resolution. Some clones are missing from TCRdb's copy, which holds only in-frame ones; the method was immunoSEQ multiplex PCR. Here the sample spans 250,000 to 300,000 clones, approximately 91% being singletons.

The sample was PBMCs or T cells enriched from blood (not recorded which). The chain employs TRBV5-1 and TRBJ2-2, with D possibly TRBD1 on 6 matching bases. This TCR was sampled from a woman aged 40 to 50 who had recovered from COVID-19. The CDR3 loop is CASSDGGTNTGELFF. Written as DNA, the CDR3 is TGCGCCAGCAGCGATGGGGGCACAAACACCGGGGAGCTGTTTTTT.